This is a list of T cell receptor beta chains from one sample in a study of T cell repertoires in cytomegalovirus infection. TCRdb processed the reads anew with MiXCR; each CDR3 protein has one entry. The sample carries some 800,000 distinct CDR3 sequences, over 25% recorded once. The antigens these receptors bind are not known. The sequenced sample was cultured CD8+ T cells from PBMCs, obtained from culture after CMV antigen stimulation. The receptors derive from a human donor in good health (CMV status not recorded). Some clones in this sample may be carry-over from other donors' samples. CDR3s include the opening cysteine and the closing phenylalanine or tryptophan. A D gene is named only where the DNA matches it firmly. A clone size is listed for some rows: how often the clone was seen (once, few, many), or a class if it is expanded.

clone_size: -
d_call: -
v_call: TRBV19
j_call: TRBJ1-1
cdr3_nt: TGTGCCAGTAGTATCTCAACCCTTGAAGCTTTCTTT
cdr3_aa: CASSISTLEAFF

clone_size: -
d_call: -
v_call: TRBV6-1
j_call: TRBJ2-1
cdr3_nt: TGTGCCAGCAGTGAAACGTTAGAGCAGTTCTTC
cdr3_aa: CASSETLEQFF

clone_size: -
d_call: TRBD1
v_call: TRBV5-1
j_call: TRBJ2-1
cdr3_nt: TGCGCCAGCAGCTTGGAAGGACAGGGTCTCATCAATGAGCAGTTCTTC
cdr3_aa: CASSLEGQGLINEQFF

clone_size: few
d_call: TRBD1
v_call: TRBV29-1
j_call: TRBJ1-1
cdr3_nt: TGCAGCGTTGAGCTGACAGGGAAGGGGACTGAAGCTTTCTTT
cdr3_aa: CSVELTGKGTEAFF

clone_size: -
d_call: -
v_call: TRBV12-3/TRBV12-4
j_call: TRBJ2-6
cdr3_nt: TGTGCCATGGGGGGGCTCGGGGCCAACGTCCTGACTTTC
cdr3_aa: CAMGGLGANVLTF

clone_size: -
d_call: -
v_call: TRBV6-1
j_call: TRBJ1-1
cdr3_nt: TGTGCCCCCACCGGGGGGGAAAACACTGAAGCTTTCTTT
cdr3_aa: CAPTGGENTEAFF

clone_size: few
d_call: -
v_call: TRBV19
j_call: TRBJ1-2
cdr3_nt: TGTGCCAGTAGTATGGGACTGAATGGCTACACCTTC
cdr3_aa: CASSMGLNGYTF

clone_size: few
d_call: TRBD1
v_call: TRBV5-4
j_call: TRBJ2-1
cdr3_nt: TGTGCCAGCACCGGGACAGGCAATGAGCAGTTCTTC
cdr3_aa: CASTGTGNEQFF

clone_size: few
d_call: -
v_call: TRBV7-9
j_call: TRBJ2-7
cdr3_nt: TGTGCCAGCAGCCCGAAGGAGGGGAATGACCTCTACGAGCAGTACTTC
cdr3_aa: CASSPKEGNDLYEQYF

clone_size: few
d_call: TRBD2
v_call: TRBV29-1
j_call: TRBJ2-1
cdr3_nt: TGCAGCGTTGAAACGGGACTAGCTTACAATGAGCAGTTCTTC
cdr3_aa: CSVETGLAYNEQFF

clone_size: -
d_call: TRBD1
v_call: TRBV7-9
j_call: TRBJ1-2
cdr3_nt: TGTGCCAGCAGCTTAGTTGGGGACAGCTGGGTCTCCTATGGCTACACCTTC
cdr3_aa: CASSLVGDSWVSYGYTF

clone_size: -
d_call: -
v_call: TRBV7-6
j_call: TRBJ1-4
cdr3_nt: TGTGCCAGCACTGCGGGTTTTAATGAAAAACTGTTTTTT
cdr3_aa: CASTAGFNEKLFF

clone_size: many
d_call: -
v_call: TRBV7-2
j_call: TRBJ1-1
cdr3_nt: TGTGCCAGCAGCTCCTACGGCGGGACGGAAGCTTTCTTT
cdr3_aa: CASSSYGGTEAFF

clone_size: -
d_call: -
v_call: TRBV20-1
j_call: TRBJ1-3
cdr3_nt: TGCAGTGCTAGACTTCCCCCCTTTCTATCCTCTGGAAACACCATATATTTT
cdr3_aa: CSARLPPFLSSGNTIYF

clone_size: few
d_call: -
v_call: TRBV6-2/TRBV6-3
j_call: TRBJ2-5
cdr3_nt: TGTGCCAGCAGTTCAAACAACAGGGTCCGTGAGACCCAGTACTTC
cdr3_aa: CASSSNNRVRETQYF

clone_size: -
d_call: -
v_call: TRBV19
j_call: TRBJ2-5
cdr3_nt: TGTGCCAGTAGTATAAGCGGGCTCCAAGAGACCCAGTACTTC
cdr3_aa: CASSISGLQETQYF

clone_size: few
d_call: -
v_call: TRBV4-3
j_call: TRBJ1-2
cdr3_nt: TGCGCCAGCAGCCAGTACGGAGTGCAGGGTGATGGCTACACCTTC
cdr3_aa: CASSQYGVQGDGYTF

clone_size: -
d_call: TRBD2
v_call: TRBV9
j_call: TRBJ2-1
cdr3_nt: TGTGCCAGCAGCGCGGGGGGGGGTCCCTACAATGAGCAGTTCTTC
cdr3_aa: CASSAGGGPYNEQFF

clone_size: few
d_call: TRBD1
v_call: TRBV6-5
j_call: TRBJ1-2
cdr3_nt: TGTGCCAGCAGTTACTCGGCAGGGGGCGCCCATGGCTACACCTTC
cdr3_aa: CASSYSAGGAHGYTF

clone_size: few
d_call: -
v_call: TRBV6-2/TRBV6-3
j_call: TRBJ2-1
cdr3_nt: TGTGCCAGCAGTGATGTAGCGAGGCGGGTGTACAATGAGCAGTTCTTC
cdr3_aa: CASSDVARRVYNEQFF

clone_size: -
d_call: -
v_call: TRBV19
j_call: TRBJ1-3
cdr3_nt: TGTGCCAGTAGAAGGGGGGACTTCAACTCTGGAAACACCATATATTTT
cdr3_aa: CASRRGDFNSGNTIYF

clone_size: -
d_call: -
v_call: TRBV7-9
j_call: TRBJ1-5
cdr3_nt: TGTGCCAGCAGCTTAGGTAGGGCGCCCCAGCATTTT
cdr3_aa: CASSLGRAPQHF

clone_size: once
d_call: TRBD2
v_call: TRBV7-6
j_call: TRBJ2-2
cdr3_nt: TGTGCCAGCAGCCCTCGTGCGGGAGTCACCGGGGTGCTGTTTTTT
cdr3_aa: CASSPRAGVTGVLFF

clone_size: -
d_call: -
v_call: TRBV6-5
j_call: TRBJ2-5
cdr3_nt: TGTGCCAGCAGTTACCCGCGGGGCAGGGGGACGGAGACCCAGTACTTC
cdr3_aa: CASSYPRGRGTETQYF

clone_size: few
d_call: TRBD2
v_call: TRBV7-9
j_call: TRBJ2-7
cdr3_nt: TGTGCCAGCAGCGCGGCTAGCGGGGGTTACTACGAGCAGTACTTC
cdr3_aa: CASSAASGGYYEQYF

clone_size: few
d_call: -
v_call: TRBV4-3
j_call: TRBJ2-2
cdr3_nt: TGCGCCAGCAGCCCCGGGGCCCTAAACACCGGGGAGCTGTTTTTT
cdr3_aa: CASSPGALNTGELFF

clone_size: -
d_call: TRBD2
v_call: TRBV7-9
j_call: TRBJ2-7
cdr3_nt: TGTGCCAGCAGCCCGACTAGCGGGGGCCTTCTATCCTACGAGCAGTGCTTC
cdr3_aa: CASSPTSGGLLSYEQCF

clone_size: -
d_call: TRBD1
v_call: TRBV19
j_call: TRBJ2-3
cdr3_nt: TGTGCCAGTAGTGAAGGACAGGAGCCAGATACGCAGTATTTT
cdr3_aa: CASSEGQEPDTQYF

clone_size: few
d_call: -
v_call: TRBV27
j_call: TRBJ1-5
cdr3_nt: TGTGCCAGCAGTTTAAGTCGCCAGGGGCAGCCCCAGCATTTT
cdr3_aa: CASSLSRQGQPQHF

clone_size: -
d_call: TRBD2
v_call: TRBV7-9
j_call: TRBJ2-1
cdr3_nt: TGTGCCAGCAGCGTCGGGGGGGCAGGGGAGCAGTTCTTC
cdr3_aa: CASSVGGAGEQFF

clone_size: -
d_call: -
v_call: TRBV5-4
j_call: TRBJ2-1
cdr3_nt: TGTGCCAGCAACCGGGGCTTCGAGCAGTTCTTC
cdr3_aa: CASNRGFEQFF

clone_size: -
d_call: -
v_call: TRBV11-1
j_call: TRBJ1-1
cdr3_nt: TGTGCCAGCAGGGGACGGAAATTTGAAGCTTTCTTT
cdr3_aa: CASRGRKFEAFF

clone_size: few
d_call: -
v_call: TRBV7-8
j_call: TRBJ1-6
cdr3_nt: TGTGCCAGCAGCTTAGCCCGGGGGGGGATCTATAATTCACCCCTCCACTTT
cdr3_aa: CASSLARGGIYNSPLHF

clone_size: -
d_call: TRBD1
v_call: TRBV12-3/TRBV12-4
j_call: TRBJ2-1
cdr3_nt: TGTGCCAGCAGTTTCACAGGGGGTTTGTACAATGAGCAGTTCTTC
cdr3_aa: CASSFTGGLYNEQFF

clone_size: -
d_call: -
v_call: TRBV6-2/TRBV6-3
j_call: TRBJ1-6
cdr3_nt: TGTGCCAGCAGTCCCAGACAAACCTATAATTCACCCCTCCACTTT
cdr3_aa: CASSPRQTYNSPLHF

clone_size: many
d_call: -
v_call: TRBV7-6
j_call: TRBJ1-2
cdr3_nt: TGTGCCAGCAGCCTCGCTGACACTCGTAACTATGGCTACACCTTC
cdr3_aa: CASSLADTRNYGYTF

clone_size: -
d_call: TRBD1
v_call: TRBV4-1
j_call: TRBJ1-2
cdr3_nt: TGCGCCAGCAGCCAAGTACAGGGGGCTCACTATGGCTACACCTTC
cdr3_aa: CASSQVQGAHYGYTF

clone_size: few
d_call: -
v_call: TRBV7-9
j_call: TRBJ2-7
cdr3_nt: TGTGCCAGCAGCTTAGTAATGGGTACCAACGAGCAGTACTTC
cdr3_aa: CASSLVMGTNEQYF

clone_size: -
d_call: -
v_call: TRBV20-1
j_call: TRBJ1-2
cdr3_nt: TGCAGTGCTAGCCCGCAACAGGGCTCAACCTTC
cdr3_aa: CSASPQQGSTF

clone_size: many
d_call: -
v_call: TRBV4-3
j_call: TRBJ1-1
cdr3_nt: TGCGCCAGCAGCCAAGTAGTGGGCTTGAACACTGAAGCTTTCTTT
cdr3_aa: CASSQVVGLNTEAFF

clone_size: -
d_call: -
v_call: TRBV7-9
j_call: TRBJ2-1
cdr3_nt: TGTGCCAGCAGCGGTAGCGGGACAGGGAAGAATGAGCAGTTCTTC
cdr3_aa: CASSGSGTGKNEQFF

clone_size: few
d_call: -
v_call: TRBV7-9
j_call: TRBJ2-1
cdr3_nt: TGTGCCAGCAGCTTAGCCCCTTCAGGGCCTGCTCTCAACAATGAGCAGTTCTTC
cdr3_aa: CASSLAPSGPALNNEQFF

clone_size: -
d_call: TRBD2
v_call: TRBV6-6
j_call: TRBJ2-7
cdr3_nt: TGTGCCAGCAGTGACCCGGAGGCGGGGGGGTCTGCGCCCTACGAGCAGTACTTC
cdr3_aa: CASSDPEAGGSAPYEQYF

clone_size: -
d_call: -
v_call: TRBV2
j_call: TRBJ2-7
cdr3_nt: TGTGCCAGCAGTACAAGGTTCACCTACGAGCAGTACTTC
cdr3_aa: CASSTRFTYEQYF

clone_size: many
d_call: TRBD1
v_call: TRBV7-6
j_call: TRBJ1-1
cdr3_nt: TGTGCCAGCAGCCAATACGGGACAGGGGAGCGCTCTGAAGCTTTCTTT
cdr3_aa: CASSQYGTGERSEAFF

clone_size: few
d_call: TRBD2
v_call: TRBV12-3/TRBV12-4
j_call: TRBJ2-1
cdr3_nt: TGTGCCAGCAGTTTATGGACTAGCGGGGAGAGCTCCTACAATGAGCAGTTCTTC
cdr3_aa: CASSLWTSGESSYNEQFF

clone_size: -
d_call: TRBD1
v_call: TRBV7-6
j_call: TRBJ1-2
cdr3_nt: TGTGCCAGCACCACAGGGGGCCTTACTATTAACTATGGCTACACCTTC
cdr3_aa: CASTTGGLTINYGYTF

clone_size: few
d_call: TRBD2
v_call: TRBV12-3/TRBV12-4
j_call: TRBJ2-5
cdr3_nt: TGTGCCAGCAGTCACCCGGGGACCCCCGGGGGGGAGACCCAGTACTTC
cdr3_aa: CASSHPGTPGGETQYF

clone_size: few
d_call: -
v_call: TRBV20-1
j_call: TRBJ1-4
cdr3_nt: TGCAGTGCTAGAGATTCCCGTGGTGAAAAACTGTTTTTT
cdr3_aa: CSARDSRGEKLFF

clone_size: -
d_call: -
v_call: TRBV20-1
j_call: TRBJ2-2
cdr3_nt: TGCAGTGCTAGAGATCTTTCTCTTACGAACACCGGGAAGCTGTTTTTT
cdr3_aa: CSARDLSLTNTGKLFF